The present T cell receptor (beta chain) was sequenced within a study of cytomegalovirus exposure and HLA in healthy donors (dated by TCRdb to about 2017). Background on the whole study: According to an earlier analysis of a few hundred of the donors, roughly 180 million T cells yielded roughly 110 million unique TCR beta sequences and around 280 Gb of sequence data. Approximately 300 gigabases of sequencing data and 75 million to 85 million unique TCR sequences made up an early release that covered over 550 HLA-typed donors. Of the approximately 400 genotyped donors, 65% to 90% were placed in the genetic ancestry cluster associated with self-reported Caucasian donors. The aim of the study was to test whether cataloging public T cell receptors could identify signatures of past pathogen exposure. The study profiled the T cell repertoires of some 610 subjects by immunosequencing and related them to cytomegalovirus serostatus. In addition to the first cohort of roughly 700 subjects, a separate validation cohort of 120 different subjects was used. To predict cytomegalovirus infection status, the study combined high-throughput TCR immunosequencing, statistical association of individual TCRs with disease status, and machine learning. In a later analysis, previously published TCR beta repertoires from 550 to 700 donors were re-analyzed and high-resolution HLA genotyping was added so that TCR occurrence patterns could be studied. Rather than drawing on any new phenotypic data, the later analysis identified candidate immune exposures from TCR beta sequences and the way those sequences occurred across donors. An earlier analysis of some 500 of the donors applied high-throughput TCR beta sequencing to assess whether each TCR beta V gene segment acted as functional or pseudogenic. Donor age, sex, ethnicity and CMV serostatus were collected together with the repertoire data. Genome-wide SNP genotypes for about three fifths of the roughly 670 donors were used in a later genetic analysis, which treated that subset as a discovery cohort. Every discovery cohort repertoire had been produced on one sequencing platform. Both class I and class II loci were covered by HLA typing, at four-digit resolution. Typing coverage differed by locus: A, B, C, DRB1 and DQB1 were typed in about 620-630 donors, DQA1 in 500 to 550, DPA1 in around 580, and DPB1 in around 440. Because of strong linkage in the cohort, five DR-DQ haplotypes were treated as single units for association and clustering. Among about 410 genotyped donors of the cohort, an average of roughly 230,000 unique TCR beta nucleotide sequences was sequenced per donor, of which roughly 17% were non-productive.

This clone has a handful of counts. The target of this receptor is not known. Per-base qualities were not stored, and no clone one base away is much larger. Measured from the cysteine to the phenylalanine, the CDR3 is 11 residues long. Just the 33-base CDR3 DNA is kept, in frame starting at base 1. V was cut back by 1 base and J by 13 bases, leaving a gap of 11 bases between them. The germline V gene encodes CDR1 SGHDT and CDR2 YYEEEE. The library was produced with the immunoSEQ multiplex PCR assay. For the multiplex PCR, a mixture combining 60 forward primers for TCR Vbeta segments and 13 reverse primers for TCR Jbeta segments was used. A multiplex PCR assay on genomic DNA amplified the CDR3 region of rearranged TCR beta genes. The Illumina HiSeq System was used to sequence the amplified TCR beta libraries as 87-base-pair reads. Turning to the authors' computational methods: A later analysis tallied 80 million to 95 million unique TCR beta chains across the 700 or so repertoires, and some 12 million of those chains were shared by two or more donors. Raw reads were error-corrected and collapsed into unique sequences by a nearest-neighbor algorithm in which closely related sequences were merged to remove PCR and sequencing errors. Alignment of CDR3 sequences to IMGT reference sequences was used to assign V, D and J gene segments. For a sequence to be retained, a match of at least six nucleotides to both a V gene segment and a J gene segment was required. A rearrangement was called productive if the CDR3 had no stop codons and remained in frame with V and J, and every other rearrangement was called non-productive. Following IMGT convention, CDR3 was defined as the stretch from the second conserved V-encoded cysteine to the conserved J-encoded phenylalanine. The earlier analysis of about 610 of the donors excluded sequences that lacked an unambiguous match to a single V gene segment. In an earlier analysis of 450 to 750 of the donors, a V segment was called functional when productive rearrangements were above 56.7%, and segregating when the standard deviation between donors exceeded 5%. A statistical classification framework was built for diagnosing cytomegalovirus status from the catalog of TCR beta chain sequences. In a later analysis, TCR nucleotide sequences were compared against IMGT/GENE-DB human TR gene sequences so that V and J genes could be assigned. A later analysis assigned CDR3 sequences and most-parsimonious VDJ recombination scenarios with the TCRdist pipeline. In a later analysis, every TCR beta chain was defined by the combination of its CDR3 amino acid sequence and its V-gene family, and reads without a unique V-gene family were dropped. To address suspected cross-contamination and a sequencing artifact, a later analysis removed several hundred highly shared, low-generation-probability nucleotide sequences. In a later analysis, a clonal expansion index was calculated for each public chain from normalized within-repertoire ranks of inferred template counts. In a later analysis, generation probabilities were computed with a VDJ recombination model fitted to out-of-frame rearrangements, and the resulting probabilities were checked against IGoR. A later analysis scored TCR-TCR, TCR-HLA and TCR-CMV co-occurrence with hypergeometric tests, applying a repertoire-size bias correction to TCR pairs. To estimate false discovery rates, a later analysis permuted the HLA or CMV assignments 20 times. A later analysis grouped co-occurring TCRs with DBSCAN, adding TCRdist sequence similarity when clustering within HLA-allele-positive subsets. Co-occurrence clustering excluded repertoires with fewer than 30,000 or more than 120,000 public chains, plus five with anomalous nucleotide sharing. TCRdb retrieved this table from immuneACCESS and kept in-frame rearrangements only. Not all clones are present; in checked studies, unresolved V genes account for under half, and no reason is known for the remainder. That table is the source of V, J and clone size, and D and trimming were worked out from the DNA. The sample table holds roughly 200,000 clones, of which roughly 80% were seen once. The top ten hold 2.9% of the sample.

Overall study results and their limits: Because HLA typing was missing for some donors at each locus, association tests included only the typed subset. The presence/absence analyses assumed that sequencing depth was roughly uniform across donors, and that assumption may not be true. In a later analysis, about 17,000 TCR beta sequences were associated with specific HLA alleles at a false discovery rate of 0.05. Assigning TCR associations to individual alleles was difficult when HLA alleles, especially DR and DQ, strongly co-occurred. Because counts were too low, seventeen rarely observed V segments, including chromosome 9 orphons, were excluded from the earlier analysis of around 590 of the donors. Cytomegalovirus status was reported to be diagnosed by the classifier with high specificity and sensitivity in both the original and validation cohorts. Correlated functional status among segregating V segments might reflect linkage disequilibrium, but an unknown experimental factor could not be ruled out. The cohort was sequenced for TCR beta chains only, and without alpha or paired-chain data the features that could be detected were limited. A later analysis found that TCR association rates varied across HLA loci, with DRB1 alleles showing the most associated TCRs and HLA-C alleles the fewest. In a later genetic analysis, fewer N-insertions in productive TCRs were reported among donors in an Asian-associated ancestry cluster than the roughly 710-donor mean. In an earlier analysis of approximately 590 of the donors, most TCR beta V segments were observed in productive rearrangements about 87% or about 30% of the time, broadly matching IMGT annotations. A later analysis reported that several top co-occurrence clusters appeared linked to parvovirus B19, influenza, CMV and Epstein-Barr virus. The authors suggested that the approach could potentially be generalized to other disease states and immunological phenotypes. The 87-base-pair reads could not distinguish some IMGT-functional V segments, including TRBV6-2 and TRBV6-3, so those segments were excluded. While some public TCRs were present in many individuals, most TCR sequences turned up only very rarely across donors. In a later genetic analysis, a missense DCLRE1C variant was associated with V-gene and J-gene trimming of TCR beta chains, and the association was replicated in an independent cohort. A further reported finding was that TCR beta sequences accurately predicted the HLA-A and HLA-B alleles for most subjects in the first cohort. In a later analysis, HLA-associated TCR beta chains were found to be more clonally expanded and to have lower generation probabilities than equally common non-associated chains. A few of the identified cytomegalovirus-associated TCR beta chains were confirmed in vitro to be specific for cytomegalovirus antigens. The only immune exposure information available for the cohort was CMV serostatus. The study gave a list of about 160 TCR beta chains associated with cytomegalovirus. Most CMV-associated TCR beta chains appeared to be HLA-restricted in a later analysis, and the HLA associations seemed to be driven largely by CMV exposure. A cluster of highly shared sequence variants was judged likely to be a technical artifact of the sequencing pipeline.

In total, around 600 healthy bone marrow donors made up the cohort. Cohort members were all nominally healthy when sampled, although unrecorded immune exposures were likely present. The donor tested CMV seronegative and was one of the 352 seronegative cohort members. A peripheral blood sample was provided by each donor, and peripheral blood mononuclear cells were used for TCR beta sequencing. The Qiagen DNeasy Blood Extraction Kit was used to extract genomic DNA from the blood cell samples. The receptor was isolated from a man aged 30 to 39 in good health and CMV-seronegative. The chain uses TRBV5-6 and TRBJ2-5; a confident D gene designation cannot be given. Material for sequencing was PBMCs. The bases read TGTGCCAGCAGCTTGATGGGCGTGTGGTACTTC. Translation gives CASSLMGVWYF.